This T cell receptor (beta chain) was retrieved from a study of cytomegalovirus exposure and HLA in healthy donors. Trimming cost V 3 bases and J 4 bases; bases outside gene matches: 6. The germline V gene encodes CDR1 MNHEY and CDR2 SMNVEV (reference sequence). The CDR3 sequence is 14 residues long. The repertoire was sequenced with immunoSEQ multiplex PCR; TCRdb's copy has only in-frame clones and lacks some. The data contain about 48,000 clones, about nine tenths of them singletons. Sequenced: PBMCs. This TCR was sampled from a woman aged 25 to 39 in good health and CMV-seronegative. The V and J genes are TRBV27 and TRBJ2-7; 7 nucleotides line up with TRBD1. CDR3 DNA: TGTGCCAGCAGTTTCGGGGACAGCTCATACGAGCAGTACTTC. Protein product: CASSFGDSSYEQYF.